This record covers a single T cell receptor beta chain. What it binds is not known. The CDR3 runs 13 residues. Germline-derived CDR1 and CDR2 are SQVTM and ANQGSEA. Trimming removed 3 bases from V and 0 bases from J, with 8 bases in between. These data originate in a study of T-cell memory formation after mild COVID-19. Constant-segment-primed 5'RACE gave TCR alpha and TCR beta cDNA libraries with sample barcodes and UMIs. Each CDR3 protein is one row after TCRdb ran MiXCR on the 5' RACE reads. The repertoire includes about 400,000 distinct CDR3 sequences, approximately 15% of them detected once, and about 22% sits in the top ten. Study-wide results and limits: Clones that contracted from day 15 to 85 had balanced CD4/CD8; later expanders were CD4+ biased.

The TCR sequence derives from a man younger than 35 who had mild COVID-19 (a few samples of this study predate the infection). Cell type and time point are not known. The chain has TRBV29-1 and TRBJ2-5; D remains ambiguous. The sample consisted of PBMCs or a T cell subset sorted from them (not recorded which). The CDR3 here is CSVEGRNQETQYF. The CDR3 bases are TGCAGCGTTGAGGGCAGGAACCAAGAGACCCAGTACTTC.